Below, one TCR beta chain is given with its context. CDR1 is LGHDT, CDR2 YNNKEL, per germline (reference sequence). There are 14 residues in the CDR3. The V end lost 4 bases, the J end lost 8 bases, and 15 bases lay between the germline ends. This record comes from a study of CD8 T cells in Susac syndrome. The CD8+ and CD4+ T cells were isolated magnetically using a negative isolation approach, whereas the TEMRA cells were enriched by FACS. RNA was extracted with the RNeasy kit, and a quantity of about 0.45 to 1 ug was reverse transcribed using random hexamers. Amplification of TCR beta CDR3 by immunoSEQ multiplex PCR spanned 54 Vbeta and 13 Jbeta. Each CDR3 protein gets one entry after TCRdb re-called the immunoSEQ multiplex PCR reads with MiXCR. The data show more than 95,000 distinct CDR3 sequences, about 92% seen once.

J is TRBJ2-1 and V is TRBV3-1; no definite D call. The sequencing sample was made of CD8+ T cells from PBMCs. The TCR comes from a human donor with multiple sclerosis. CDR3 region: CASSPDWSWDEQFF. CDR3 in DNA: TGTGCCAGCAGCCCCGACTGGAGTTGGGATGAGCAGTTCTTC.